These 24 T cell receptor beta chains came from one sample sequenced in a study of blood T cell repertoires in COVID-19. Assay: immunoSEQ multiplex PCR; the TCRdb copy retains only in-frame clones and omits some. The data contain 40,000 to 55,000 clones, more than 80% of them seen just once; the ten biggest clones take up 6.4%. Material: peripheral blood. The origin of the receptors is a man in his 70s with active COVID-19.

The chain is built from TRBV6-5 and TRBJ1-6; D ambiguous. V was cut by 4 bases and J by 9 bases, with 7 bases left in between. The V gene's germline CDR1 is MNHEY and CDR2 SVGAGI. The CDR3 has 12 amino acids. This CDR3 reads CASSSESSPLHF. The DNA of the CDR3 is TGTGCCAGCAGTTCAGAAAGTTCACCCCTCCACTTT.

J is TRBJ2-7 and V is TRBV27, with D unclear. Between the trimmed V and J ends, which lost 5 bases and 9 bases, there was a span of 20 bases. The CDR3 has 14 residues. Germline CDR1 reads MNHEY; CDR2 reads SMNVEV (reference sequence). The CDR3 protein is CASSPQTGHSLQYF. The CDR3 region has the DNA TGTGCCAGCAGTCCCCAAACTGGTCATTCCTTGCAGTACTTC.

The chain recombines TRBV7-9 with TRBJ1-6, with 7 bases lining up with TRBD1. Germline CDR1 reads SEHNR; CDR2 reads FQNEAQ (reference sequence). Unmatched junction bases numbered 7, after V lost 5 bases and J lost 0 bases. This CDR3 comprises 17 residues. CDR3 amino acids: CASSTATGSSYNSPLHF. In DNA form, the CDR3 reads TGTGCCAGCAGCACGGCGACAGGGAGCTCCTATAATTCACCCCTCCACTTT. Full variable domain (outside the CDR3, taken from reference TRBV7-9 and TRBJ1-6): DTGVSQNPRHKITKRGQNVTFRCDPISEHNRLYWYRQTLGQGPEFLTYFQNEAQLEKSRLLSDRFSAERPKGSFSTLEIQRTEQGDSAMYLCASSTATGSSYNSPLHFGNGTRLTVT.

The genes are TRBV27 and TRBJ2-2; TRBD1 matches 10 bases. Germline V gives CDR1 MNHEY, CDR2 SMNVEV (reference sequence). This CDR3 is 16 amino acids long. V lost 5 bases to trimming and J lost 5 bases; unmatched junction nucleotides: 8. This CDR3 reads CASSVGTGVYTGELFF. CDR3 nucleotides: TGTGCCAGCAGTGTAGGGACAGGGGTTTATACCGGGGAGCTGTTTTTT.

The rearrangement links TRBV10-3 to TRBJ2-7, with 10 positions matching TRBD1. CDR3 length: 17 residues. Trimming removed 5 bases from V and 1 base from J; junction bases left unmatched: 11. Germline V gene lookup returns CDR1 ENHRY and CDR2 SYGVKD. CDR3 sequence (DNA): TGTGCCATCAGTAACGCCGGCCGACAGGGGGCTTCCTACGAGCAGTACTTC. It is translated as CAISNAGRQGASYEQYF.

The chain is built from TRBV30 and TRBJ2-7, with TRBD2 as a possible D gene (5 bases). Deletions cut 1 base from V and 6 bases from J, with 7 bases between. The CDR3 contains 11 residues. The germline V gene has CDR1 GTSNPN and CDR2 SVGIG (reference sequence). CDR3 coding DNA: TGTGCCTGGAGTGGAGGGATCGAGCAGTACTTC. Its protein product is CAWSGGIEQYF.

This clone came up once. The V and J genes are TRBV2 and TRBJ2-2; maybe TRBD2 (6 bases). Trimming took off 3 bases at V and 6 bases at J, with 17 bases between the two ends. Germline CDR1 and CDR2: SNHLY and FYNNEI. The CDR3 is 16 residues long. As DNA, the CDR3 is TGTGCCAGCAGTGAGGCGAAGGGGAGGTCTGCCGGGGAGCTGTTTTTT. It yields the protein CASSEAKGRSAGELFF.

The V gene is TRBV7-2, the J gene TRBJ1-1; a weak D match, TRBD1 (6 bases). V lost 5 bases, J lost 1 base, and 17 bases lay in between. Germline-derived CDR1 and CDR2 are SGHTA and FQGNSA. This CDR3 has 16 residues. The CDR3 DNA reads as TGTGCCAGCAGCCTAATGGGGGCCAGGACGAACACTGAAGCTTTCTTT. Translating gives CASSLMGARTNTEAFF.

In its sample, this clone was seen a few times. The chain links TRBV4-2 to TRBJ1-5; a weak D match, TRBD1 (5 bases). The germline CDR1 and CDR2 sequences are LGHNA and YNFKEQ. V shed 0 bases and J shed 9 bases, with 15 bases lying between them. The CDR3 totals 15 residues. The CDR3 protein is CASSQEGGRARPQHF. DNA of the CDR3: TGTGCCAGCAGCCAAGAGGGGGGGAGAGCTCGGCCCCAGCATTTT.

The chain couples TRBV11-2 to TRBJ2-1, with 9 bases matching TRBD1. V gave up 7 bases and J gave up 5 bases; unmatched junction bases: 6. Looked up from germline, CDR1 is SGHAT and CDR2 is FQNNGV. This CDR3 comprises 14 residues. The CDR3 DNA sequence: TGTGCCAGCACATCCACAGGGGGCCACAATGAGCAGTTCTTC. It yields the protein CASTSTGGHNEQFF.

DNA for the CDR3: TGCGCCAGCAGCCGAGAGGCCGGGATTGGAAACACCATATATTTT. It codes for CASSREAGIGNTIYF. The J gene is TRBJ1-3, the V gene TRBV5-1; no definite D call. This CDR3 is 15 amino acids long. V was shortened by 4 bases and J by 3 bases, with 14 bases between the two germline ends. CDR1 and CDR2 (germline): SGHRS, YFSETQ.

V and J are TRBV5-1 and TRBJ1-3, with D possibly TRBD1 on 6 matching bases. The CDR3 totals 16 residues. V lost 4 bases, J lost 0 bases, and 14 bases lay in between. Germline assignment: CDR1 SGHRS and CDR2 YFSETQ. Here the CDR3 reads CASSLTEQGSGNTIYF. As DNA, the CDR3 is TGCGCCAGCAGCCTCACGGAACAGGGCTCTGGAAACACCATATATTTT.

The genes are TRBV28 and TRBJ2-3; TRBD1 is a possible D gene (5 bases). CDR1 is MDHEN, CDR2 SYDVKM, per germline. This CDR3 has 16 amino acids. V was pared by 4 bases and J by 2 bases, with 16 bases between. The CDR3 sequence is CASSSQGFGYTDTQYF. CDR3 coding DNA: TGTGCCAGCAGTTCCCAGGGATTTGGGTACACAGATACGCAGTATTTT.

The chain couples TRBV6-2 or TRBV6-3 to TRBJ2-7; possibly TRBD1 for D (5 bases). The CDR3 is 17 amino acids. V lost 2 bases, J lost 2 bases, and 19 bases lay in between. The germline V gene encodes CDR1 MNHEY and CDR2 SVGEGT. The DNA of the CDR3 is TGTGCCAGCAGTTACGGCGCAAGGGGTGATTTTACCTACGAGCAGTACTTC. Translating it yields CASSYGARGDFTYEQYF.

This chain uses TRBV6-2 or TRBV6-3 with TRBJ2-7; D not resolved. V was pared by 0 bases and J by 4 bases, with 16 bases between. Germline CDR1 and CDR2: MNHEY and SVGEGT. The CDR3 is 16 residues long. For the CDR3, the DNA is TGTGCCAGCAGTTACTCGGTTTCAGGCCGAAAATACGAGCAGTACTTC. This translates into CASSYSVSGRKYEQYF.

The DNA for the CDR3 is TGTGCCAGCAGCTTACCCAGGGCGAACACCGGGGAGCTGTTTTTT. It encodes CASSLPRANTGELFF. V is TRBV7-8 and J is TRBJ2-2, with D possibly being TRBD1 (5 bases). This CDR3 region has 15 residues. V gave up 2 bases and J gave up 0 bases, with 7 bases separating them. Germline CDR1 is SGHVS and CDR2 is FQNEAQ.

This rearrangement joins TRBV6-1 to TRBJ1-2; D uncertain. The CDR3 loop spans 13 amino acids. Germline V CDR1 and CDR2: MNHNS, SASEGT. The ends were cut back, 2 bases at V and 6 bases at J, with 10 bases in the middle. The CDR3 nucleotides read TGTGCCAGCAGTGAAACACACGTACATGGCTACACCTTC. Amino acids: CASSETHVHGYTF.

A word on this clone: Other DNA sequences in this sample translate to the same CDR3. The chain has TRBV30 and TRBJ2-7; a possible D gene is TRBD1 (5 bases). CDR1 GTSNPN and CDR2 SVGIG come from the germline V gene (reference sequence). Trimming took 1 base from V and 3 from J, leaving 7 bases between them. The CDR3 sequence is 12 residues long. In DNA, the CDR3 is TGTGCCTGGAGTGGGCAGGGCTACGAGCAGTACTTC. As protein: CAWSGQGYEQYF.

J is TRBJ2-3 and V is TRBV5-1; 14 positions match TRBD2. The V segment lost 5 bases and the J segment 1 base; nucleotides outside the gene matches: 9. The V gene's germline CDR1 is SGHRS and CDR2 YFSETQ. CDR3 size: 18 residues. The CDR3 protein is CASSYRLAGGLGTDTQYF. DNA for the CDR3: TGCGCCAGCAGTTACAGACTAGCGGGGGGGCTTGGCACAGATACGCAGTATTTT.

The chain carries TRBV5-1 and TRBJ2-7; 10 positions agree with TRBD2. V lost 0 bases and J lost 1; bases outside the gene matches: 4. Germline CDR1 and CDR2: SGHRS and YFSETQ. The CDR3 is 16 amino acids. The CDR3 DNA reads TGCGCCAGCAGCTTGGCCCTAGCGGGGGTTTCCTACGAGCAGTACTTC. Amino acid sequence: CASSLALAGVSYEQYF. The full variable domain, with the rest looked up from reference TRBV5-1 and TRBJ2-7, is KAGVTQTPRYLIKTRGQQVTLSCSPISGHRSVSWYQQTPGQGLQFLFEYFSETQRNKGNFPGRFSGRQFSNSRSEMNVSTLELGDSALYLCASSLALAGVSYEQYFGPGTRLTVT.

The V call is TRBV13, the J call TRBJ2-3, with TRBD1 matching over 8 bases. V dropped 5 bases and J dropped 3; count of bases not matched to a gene: 7. Germline V gene data show CDR1 as PRHDT and CDR2 as FYEKMQ (reference sequence). This CDR3 comprises 15 residues. CDR3 in DNA: TGTGCCAGCAGCCCCCAAACAGGGGGTACAGATACGCAGTATTTT. Translating gives CASSPQTGGTDTQYF.

The rearrangement links TRBV20-1 to TRBJ2-4; D ambiguous. The germline CDR1 and CDR2 sequences are DFQATT and SNEGSKA (reference sequence). Trimming removed 3 bases at V and 0 bases at J, with 12 bases between. The CDR3 has 15 residues. CDR3 DNA: TGCAGTGCTAGTGTGGCGGAGCTAGCCAAAAACATTCAGTACTTC. The encoded protein is CSASVAELAKNIQYF.

The chain is built from TRBV18 and TRBJ1-4; 7 bases are a match to TRBD1. Germline V gives CDR1 KGHSH, CDR2 LQKENI. The ends lost 3 bases at V and 0 bases at J; junction bases unmatched: 4. The CDR3 contains 16 residues. The CDR3 DNA reads as TGTGCCAGCTCACCGGGACAGACGGCAACTAATGAAAAACTGTTTTTT. It translates to CASSPGQTATNEKLFF. The entire variable domain, with the rest obtained from reference TRBV18 and TRBJ1-4, is as follows: NAGVMQNPRHLVRRRGQEARLRCSPMKGHSHVYWYRQLPEEGLKFMVYLQKENIIDESGMPKERFSAEFPKEGPSILRIQQVVRGDSAAYFCASSPGQTATNEKLFFGSGTQLSVL.

The V call is TRBV10-3, the J call TRBJ1-2, with 9 nucleotides matching TRBD1. CDR1 ENHRY and CDR2 SYGVKD come from the germline V gene. The CDR3 sequence is 16 residues long. V shed 4 bases, J shed 0 bases, and the junction held 6 bases outside the gene matches. CDR3 DNA sequence: TGTGCCATCAGTGGCTCCGGGACAGGGACTAACTATGGCTACACCTTC. Translation: CAISGSGTGTNYGYTF.